The source of this T cell receptor (beta chain) is a study of graft-versus-host responses after intestinal transplantation. At the level of the study: All recipients got anti-thymocyte globulin induction, then tacrolimus and steroids for about three years. General study points: GvH clones appeared in recipient marrow, some first in ileum or blood.

Profiling relied on immunoSEQ multiplex PCR, and the TCRdb table lists in-frame clones only, not all of them. This table holds about 48,000 clones, around 90% found once. About this clone itself: The antigen remains undetermined.

CDR3 length equals 15 residues. Germline CDR1 reads MDHEN; CDR2 reads SYDVKM. J was trimmed by 3 bases and V by 6 bases; bases with no gene match: 7. The input for sequencing was unstimulated CD4+ T cells sorted from spleen or lymph node cells, taken before transplant. The TCR was taken from a human donor who was the organ donor for an intestinal transplant. The rearrangement uses TRBV28 and TRBJ2-7, with 11 positions matching TRBD1. The CDR3 reads CASRTTGTGGYEQYF. In nucleotides, the CDR3 is TGTGCCAGCAGAACTACCGGGACAGGGGGCTACGAGCAGTACTTC.